The 9 T cell receptor beta chains below all came from one sample that was sequenced in a study of OX40 agonist ivuxolimab in advanced cancers. Repertoires were generated with immunoSEQ multiplex PCR, while TCRdb's copy carries only in-frame clones and drops some. Among around 69,000 clones listed, 83% were seen once. The specimen comprised CD4+ or CD8+ T cells sorted from blood, sampled in a trial of the OX40 agonist ivuxolimab. The receptors here all came from an adult with an advanced solid tumor such as melanoma, head and neck, liver or kidney cancer.

CDR3 in amino acids: CASSLDGGGSNTGELFF. CDR3 DNA: TGTGCCAGCAGCTTAGACGGGGGCGGGTCCAACACCGGGGAGCTGTTTTTT. The V call is TRBV11-2, the J call TRBJ2-2, with D perhaps assigned TRBD1 or TRBD2 (6 bases each). Germline V gene data show CDR1 as SGHAT and CDR2 as FQNNGV. CDR3 length: 17 amino acids. Trimming removed 0 bases at V and 2 bases at J, with 13 bases between.

The V and J genes are TRBV7-2 and TRBJ1-1, with D tentatively TRBD1 (5 bases). The CDR3 has 14 amino acids. Trimming cost V 3 bases and J 0 bases, with 8 bases left between them. In germline, CDR1 is SGHTA, CDR2 FQGNSA. The DNA of the CDR3 is TGTGCCAGCAGCTTCGGGGGAGTGAACACTGAAGCTTTCTTT. This encodes CASSFGGVNTEAFF.

The chain recombines TRBV5-4 with TRBJ2-7; 10 nucleotides line up with TRBD1. In germline, CDR1 is SGHNT, CDR2 YYREEE (reference sequence). The CDR3 length is 16 residues. Germline trimming cut 4 bases from V and 7 bases from J; bases unmatched to any gene: 14. In nucleotides, the CDR3 is TGTGCCAGCAGCCCATTCCGGGACAGGGGCAGTGGTGAGCAGTACTTC. Translated, it gives CASSPFRDRGSGEQYF.

DNA of the CDR3: TGCGCCAGCAGCCCTTCGACTAGCGGAAGCACAGATACGCAGTATTTT. This translates into CASSPSTSGSTDTQYF. The gene calls are TRBV5-1 and TRBJ2-3; 9 positions match TRBD2. The CDR3 extends over 16 amino acids. CDR1 SGHRS and CDR2 YFSETQ come from the germline V gene. The trim removed 4 bases at V and 0 bases at J, leaving 6 bases unmatched.

The V and J genes are TRBV5-1 and TRBJ2-3; D is unclear. The CDR3 runs to 14 residues. Deletions cut 2 bases from V and 4 bases from J, with 11 bases between. CDR1 is SGHRS and CDR2 is YFSETQ in the germline V gene. The DNA of the CDR3 is TGCGCCAGCAGCTTTAGGCCCGCGGCAGATACGCAGTATTTT. Translating gives CASSFRPAADTQYF.

The rearrangement uses TRBV2 and TRBJ2-7; D might be TRBD1 (6 bases). With 5 bases removed from V and 3 bases from J, the gap between germline ends came to 8 bases. Germline CDR1 SNHLY, CDR2 FYNNEI. This CDR3 is built from 12 residues. CDR3 nucleotides: TGTGCCAGCAGTAGACAGGACTACGAGCAGTACTTC. It codes for CASSRQDYEQYF.

The chain joins TRBV5-1 to TRBJ2-5, with 8 nucleotides matching TRBD2. Looked up from germline, CDR1 is SGHRS and CDR2 is YFSETQ. The CDR3 extends over 16 amino acids. V gave up 1 base and J gave up 4 bases; unmatched junction bases: 9. CDR3 in DNA: TGCGCCAGCAGCTTGTCAGCGGGGGCCTTTAGAGAGACCCAGTACTTC. This translates into CASSLSAGAFRETQYF. Together with reference TRBV5-1 and TRBJ2-5, the CDR3 gives the full variable domain: KAGVTQTPRYLIKTRGQQVTLSCSPISGHRSVSWYQQTPGQGLQFLFEYFSETQRNKGNFPGRFSGRQFSNSRSEMNVSTLELGDSALYLCASSLSAGAFRETQYFGPGTRLLVL.

This chain connects TRBV7-2 to TRBJ2-1, with 9 bases lining up with TRBD2. Germline CDR1 is SGHTA and CDR2 is FQGNSA. The V and J ends lost 0 bases and 10 bases, in that order; junction bases with no gene match: 7. This CDR3 has 15 amino acids. The CDR3 nucleotides are TGTGCCAGCAGCTTAGCGCTAGCGGGGAGGCGAGAGCAGTTCTTC. As protein: CASSLALAGRREQFF.

A single count supports this clone. The chain employs TRBV11-2 and TRBJ2-1; D unclear. The germline V gene has CDR1 SGHAT and CDR2 FQNNGV. Trimming removed 0 bases at V and 9 bases at J, with 9 bases between. CDR3 length: 13 residues. The CDR3 protein is CASSLDPPGEQFF. The CDR3 DNA reads as TGTGCCAGCAGCTTAGATCCCCCCGGTGAGCAGTTCTTC.